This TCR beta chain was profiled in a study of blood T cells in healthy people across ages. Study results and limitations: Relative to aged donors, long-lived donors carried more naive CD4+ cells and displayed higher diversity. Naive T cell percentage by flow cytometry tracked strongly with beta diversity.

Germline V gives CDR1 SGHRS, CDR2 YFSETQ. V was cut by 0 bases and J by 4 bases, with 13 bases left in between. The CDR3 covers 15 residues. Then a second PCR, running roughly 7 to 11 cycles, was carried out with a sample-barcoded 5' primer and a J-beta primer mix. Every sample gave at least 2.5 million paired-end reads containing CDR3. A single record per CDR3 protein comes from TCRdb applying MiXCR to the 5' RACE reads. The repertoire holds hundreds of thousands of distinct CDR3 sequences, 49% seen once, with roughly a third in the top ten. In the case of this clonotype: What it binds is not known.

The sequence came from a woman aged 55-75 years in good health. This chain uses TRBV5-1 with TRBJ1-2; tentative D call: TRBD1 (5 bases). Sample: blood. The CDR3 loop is CASSLGGTEGYGYTF. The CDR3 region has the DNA TGCGCCAGCAGCTTGGGGGGGACGGAAGGCTATGGCTACACCTTC.